Each of the 26 T cell receptor beta chains below was sequenced from the same sample in a study of T-cell memory formation after mild COVID-19. TCRdb recomputed calls from the 5' RACE reads with MiXCR, one row per CDR3 protein. The data show about 320,000 distinct CDR3 sequences, around 15% seen once. The sequenced material came from PBMCs or a T cell subset sorted from them (not recorded which). The receptors derive from a man aged 18-30 years who had mild COVID-19 (a few samples of this study predate the infection). Cell type and time point are not known.

The genes are TRBV4-3 and TRBJ2-3, with D possibly being TRBD2 (7 bases). CDR3 length equals 16 residues. Germline CDR1 reads LGHNA; CDR2 reads YSLEER. V was clipped by 4 bases and J by 2 bases, with 16 bases between them. CDR3 in amino acids: CASSLWGGVNTDTQYF. The CDR3 DNA sequence: TGCGCCAGCAGCCTTTGGGGGGGCGTAAACACAGATACGCAGTATTTT.

This clonotype was counted a few times. The chain recombines TRBV27 with TRBJ1-6, with unresolved D. This CDR3 comprises 13 residues. Germline V lookup: CDR1 MNHEY, CDR2 SMNVEV (reference sequence). The V and J ends lost 4 bases and 9 bases respectively, with 10 bases between them. CDR3 region: CASSSNMASPLHF. In DNA form, the CDR3 reads TGTGCCAGCAGTTCGAACATGGCTTCACCCCTCCACTTT.

This clonotype was seen at least ten times. The gene calls are TRBV7-2 and TRBJ2-2, with 9 bases aligning to TRBD2. Trimming took 5 bases from V and 6 from J; bases not matched to a gene: 4. Per the germline V gene, CDR1 is SGHTA and CDR2 is FQGNSA. There are 14 residues in the CDR3. CDR3 loop: CASSAGLASGELFF. In nucleotides, the CDR3 is TGTGCCAGCAGCGCGGGACTAGCCTCCGGGGAGCTGTTTTTT.

This chain joins TRBV12-3 or TRBV12-4 and TRBJ2-2; 9 positions agree with TRBD1. The J segment lost 7 bases and the V segment lost 5 bases, leaving 11 bases of the junction unmatched. CDR3 length: 16 residues. CDR3 nucleotides: TGTGCCAGCAGTCCAGGACAGGGGCCCCATCACGGGGAGCTGTTTTTT. Protein product: CASSPGQGPHHGELFF.

This clonotype has just a few counts. V gene TRBV6-9 combines with J gene TRBJ1-6, with 7 positions matching TRBD1. Germline assignment: CDR1 MNHGY and CDR2 SVAAGI. V dropped 11 bases and J dropped 9; count of bases not matched to a gene: 4. The CDR3 is 11 residues long. The chain's CDR3 is CAGQASSPLHF. As DNA, the CDR3 is TGTGCCGGACAGGCCAGTTCACCCCTCCACTTT.

This clonotype was detected a few times. V and J are TRBV11-2 and TRBJ1-2, with a weak D call TRBD1 (5 bases). There are 14 residues in the CDR3. The germline gives CDR1 SGHAT, CDR2 FQNNGV. Trimming took off 0 bases at V and 5 bases at J, with 10 bases between the two ends. The DNA for the CDR3 is TGTGCCAGCAGCTTAGAGGTTGGGGGGTATGGCTACACCTTC. It yields the protein CASSLEVGGYGYTF.

The V and J genes are TRBV6-5 and TRBJ2-7; 9 nucleotides match TRBD1. With V trimmed by 6 bases and J by 3 bases, 9 bases remained unmatched. CDR1 is MNHEY and CDR2 is SVGAGI in the germline V gene. The CDR3 extends over 15 amino acids. As DNA, the CDR3 is TGTGCCAGCAGCCCGGGGACAGGGAACCGCTACGAGCAGTACTTC. Protein sequence: CASSPGTGNRYEQYF.

This clonotype appeared a few times. The V gene is TRBV2, the J gene TRBJ1-1; D is uncertain. V lost 2 bases and J lost 2, with 12 bases in between. The CDR3 covers 15 residues. The germline CDR1 and CDR2 sequences are SNHLY and FYNNEI. DNA of the CDR3: TGTGCCAGCAGTGAATCGGGTCACAGAAACACTGAAGCTTTCTTT. As protein: CASSESGHRNTEAFF.

The chain uses TRBV7-9 and TRBJ2-1, with 9 bases fitting TRBD1. CDR3 length: 11 amino acids. The trim removed 1 base at V and 14 bases at J, leaving 0 bases unmatched. Germline CDR1 SEHNR, CDR2 FQNEAQ (reference sequence). In DNA, the CDR3 is TGTGCCAGCAGCTTAGGACAGGGGGAGTTCTTC. Translating it yields CASSLGQGEFF.

There are a few counts of this clonotype. At one end the junction does not follow the germline gene, possibly because of a read error. The chain links TRBV7-7 to TRBJ1-5; tentative D call: TRBD1 (6 bases). The CDR3 extends over 15 amino acids. Per the germline V gene, CDR1 is SSHAT and CDR2 is FNYEAQ (reference sequence). The CDR3 bases are TGTGCTAGCAGCTTCAGGGGCCATAGCAATCAGCCCCAGCATTTT. The encoded protein is CASSFRGHSNQPQHF.

The gene calls are TRBV7-9 and TRBJ2-2; no firm D call. The V end was cut by 5 bases, the J end by 5 bases, with 15 bases between. Germline V lookup: CDR1 SEHNR, CDR2 FQNEAQ (reference sequence). The CDR3 length is 15 residues. The CDR3 region is CASSTRGSQTGELFF. The CDR3 nucleotides are TGTGCCAGCAGCACCCGTGGCAGTCAGACCGGGGAGCTGTTTTTT.

V gene TRBV2 combines with J gene TRBJ2-7; D perhaps matches TRBD1 (6 bases). This CDR3 region has 12 residues. Germline CDR1 SNHLY, CDR2 FYNNEI. V dropped 8 bases and J dropped 0 bases, with 8 bases sitting between them. The CDR3, as DNA: TGTGCCAGCGGGACATTCTCCTACGAGCAGTACGTC. Residues: CASGTFSYEQYV.

This clonotype appeared a few times. J is TRBJ2-7 and V is TRBV6-1; D gene ambiguous. Trimming took off 0 bases at V and 1 base at J, with 10 bases between the two ends. This CDR3 has 15 residues. The germline CDR1 and CDR2 sequences are MNHNS and SASEGT. CDR3 in DNA: TGTGCCAGCAGTGAAGCTTGGGTTGGTTCCTACGAGCAGTACGTC. Amino acids: CASSEAWVGSYEQYV.

J is TRBJ2-2 and V is TRBV11-2, with TRBD2 identical over 7 bases. This CDR3 has 16 residues. Germline CDR1 reads SGHAT; CDR2 reads FQNNGV. Germline trimming cut 3 bases from V and 1 base from J; bases unmatched to any gene: 5. CDR3 nucleotide sequence: TGTGCCAGCAGCTTCCGGCGCGGGGGGAACACCGGGGAGCTGTTTTTT. Protein product: CASSFRRGGNTGELFF.

This clonotype was seen ten or more times. The chain carries TRBV27 and TRBJ2-3; no firm D call. This CDR3 is built from 13 residues. Germline values: CDR1 MNHEY, CDR2 SMNVEV (reference sequence). Trimming left V 3 bases short and J 1 base short, with 5 bases between. CDR3 DNA: TGTGCCAGCAGTTTCAAGCGCACAGATACGCAGTATTTT. Residues: CASSFKRTDTQYF.

This chain connects TRBV11-2 to TRBJ2-5; 11 bases agree with TRBD2. The CDR3 is 15 residues long. Unmatched junction bases numbered 3, after V lost 1 base and J lost 5 bases. The germline gives CDR1 SGHAT, CDR2 FQNNGV. The CDR3 here is CASSLALAGVETQYF. In DNA form, the CDR3 reads TGTGCCAGCAGCTTAGCACTAGCGGGGGTGGAGACCCAGTACTTC.

This clonotype was recorded a few times. V gene TRBV11-2 combines with J gene TRBJ1-3; 8 nucleotides agree with TRBD1. This CDR3 comprises 17 residues. Germline CDR1 and CDR2: SGHAT and FQNNGV. J lost 1 base, V lost 5 bases, and 10 bases had no gene match. The CDR3 region is CASSVFPTGVSGNTIYF. CDR3 nucleotides: TGTGCCAGCAGCGTGTTCCCGACAGGGGTTTCTGGAAACACCATATATTTT.

This clonotype was counted a few times. This rearrangement joins TRBV4-1 to TRBJ1-3; D gene ambiguous. Trimming took off 0 bases at V and 4 bases at J, with 13 bases between the two ends. The CDR3 has 16 residues. Germline CDR1 and CDR2: MGHRA and YSYEKL. This CDR3 is CASSQDSGQRGNTIYF. DNA of the CDR3: TGCGCCAGCAGCCAAGATTCCGGGCAGCGCGGAAACACCATATATTTT.

The rearrangement joins TRBV30 to TRBJ1-1; D is unresolved. V lost 2 bases, J lost 3 bases, and 13 bases lay in between. CDR3 length equals 14 residues. Germline CDR1 is GTSNPN and CDR2 is SVGIG (reference sequence). The CDR3 spells CAWSPGLRDTEAFF. The CDR3, as DNA: TGTGCCTGGAGTCCCGGGCTACGGGACACTGAAGCTTTCTTT.

The chain employs TRBV5-1 and TRBJ2-2, with 7 bases fitting TRBD2. V shed 7 bases, J shed 0 bases, and the junction held 3 bases outside the gene matches. The CDR3 totals 14 residues. Per the germline V gene, CDR1 is SGHRS and CDR2 is YFSETQ. The CDR3 nucleotides are TGCGCCAGCGGGGGGGTCCCGAACACCGGGGAGCTGTTTTTT. Encoded protein: CASGGVPNTGELFF.

The V gene is TRBV6-5, the J gene TRBJ2-2; 11 bases fit TRBD2. The CDR3 spans 15 residues. V lost 7 bases to trimming and J lost 5 bases; unmatched junction nucleotides: 6. Germline V CDR1 and CDR2: MNHEY, SVGAGI. For the CDR3, the DNA is TGTGCCAGCACCTCTAGCGGGGGGCCAACCGGGGAGCTGTTTTTT. Amino acids: CASTSSGGPTGELFF.

Only a few counts were recorded for this clonotype. The rearrangement links TRBV7-2 to TRBJ2-7; tentative D call: TRBD2 (6 bases). The germline V and J ends were trimmed by 0 bases and 2 bases, with 14 bases remaining between them. The V gene's germline CDR1 is SGHTA and CDR2 FQGNSA. CDR3 length: 16 amino acids. The CDR3 DNA follows: TGTGCCAGCAGCTTAGCGGCTAGCGCCTCTCCCTACGAGCAGTACGTC. Its translation is CASSLAASASPYEQYV.

The V call is TRBV5-1, the J call TRBJ1-2; D not certain. Germline V CDR1 and CDR2: SGHRS, YFSETQ. This CDR3 contains 14 residues. V gave up 0 bases and J gave up 1 base, with 7 bases separating them. CDR3 in amino acids: CASSLVTVNYGYTF. CDR3 DNA sequence: TGCGCCAGCAGCTTGGTAACAGTTAACTATGGCTACACCTTC.

V usage is TRBV20-1 and J usage is TRBJ1-4; D unresolved. The CDR3 runs 13 residues. Germline CDR1 is DFQATT and CDR2 is SNEGSKA (reference sequence). Trimming removed 5 bases at V and 0 bases at J, with 7 bases between. The CDR3 spells CSAPRATNEKLFF. The CDR3 nucleotides read TGCAGTGCTCCCAGAGCAACTAATGAAAAACTGTTTTTT.

This clonotype was recorded a few times. The chain has TRBV28 and TRBJ1-6; 8 bases match TRBD1. Germline assignment: CDR1 MDHEN and CDR2 SYDVKM. V shed 7 bases, J shed 9 bases, and the junction held 8 bases outside the gene matches. The CDR3 spans 14 residues. This chain's CDR3 is CASTPGQGGSPLHF. CDR3 bases: TGTGCCAGCACCCCAGGACAGGGCGGTTCACCCCTCCACTTT.

CDR3: CSVDVPGEASETQYF. DNA of the CDR3: TGCAGCGTTGATGTCCCAGGGGAGGCATCTGAGACCCAGTACTTC. V is TRBV29-1 and J is TRBJ2-5; D tentatively fits TRBD1 or TRBD2 (6 bases each). The germline gives CDR1 SQVTM, CDR2 ANQGSEA. V was clipped by 3 bases and J by 5 bases, with 19 bases between them. The CDR3 extends over 15 amino acids.